Sequencing of this T cell receptor beta chain was carried out in a study of Tregs in tolerant kidney transplant recipients. Study at large: CD4+CD25+CD127- cells came from approximately three-day belatacept mixed lymphocyte reactions, some with approximately five-day graft donor restimulation.

With respect to this clone: Its target is not known.

Sequenced by immunoSEQ multiplex PCR; TCRdb stores in-frame clones only, minus some. This table holds under 50,000 clones, about 95% found once. V gave up 4 bases and J gave up 1 base; unmatched junction bases: 2. The germline CDR1 and CDR2 sequences are SEHNR and FQNEAQ (reference sequence). CDR3 length: 16 residues. Sequences were obtained from Tregs from blood cultured with allogeneic cells. The chain combines TRBV7-9 with TRBJ2-2; 11 positions agree with TRBD2. The clonotype comes from a human donor in good health. CDR3 in DNA: TGTGCCAGCAGCTGGCTAGCGGGAGGGAACACCGGGGAGCTGTTTTTT. The encoded protein is CASSWLAGGNTGELFF.